The present TCR beta chain was sequenced within a study of OX40 agonist ivuxolimab in advanced cancers. About the research overall: Dose-escalation subjects each had hepatocellular carcinoma, melanoma, renal cell or head and neck cancer. Study-wide results and caveats: Clonal expansion by week 6 occurred in CD4+ and CD8+ blood T cells (at 0.1 to 3.0 mg/kg).

Trimming took off 8 bases at V and 2 bases at J, with 11 bases between the two ends. The germline V gene has CDR1 SGHVT and CDR2 SQSDAQ. The CDR3 is 13 amino acids. TCRdb keeps only in-frame clones here, not all; method: immunoSEQ multiplex PCR. The sample has about 96,000 clones, about 84% seen once; the top ten hold around 5.8%. For this clone: Its antigen is undetermined.

This TCR derives from an adult with an advanced solid tumor such as melanoma, head and neck, liver or kidney cancer. The genes are TRBV7-4 and TRBJ2-3; D is unclear. The specimen comprised CD4+ or CD8+ T cells sorted from blood, sampled in a trial of the OX40 agonist ivuxolimab. This CDR3 reads CASVGSVTDTQYF. The CDR3 DNA is TGTGCCAGCGTGGGCTCCGTCACAGATACGCAGTATTTT.